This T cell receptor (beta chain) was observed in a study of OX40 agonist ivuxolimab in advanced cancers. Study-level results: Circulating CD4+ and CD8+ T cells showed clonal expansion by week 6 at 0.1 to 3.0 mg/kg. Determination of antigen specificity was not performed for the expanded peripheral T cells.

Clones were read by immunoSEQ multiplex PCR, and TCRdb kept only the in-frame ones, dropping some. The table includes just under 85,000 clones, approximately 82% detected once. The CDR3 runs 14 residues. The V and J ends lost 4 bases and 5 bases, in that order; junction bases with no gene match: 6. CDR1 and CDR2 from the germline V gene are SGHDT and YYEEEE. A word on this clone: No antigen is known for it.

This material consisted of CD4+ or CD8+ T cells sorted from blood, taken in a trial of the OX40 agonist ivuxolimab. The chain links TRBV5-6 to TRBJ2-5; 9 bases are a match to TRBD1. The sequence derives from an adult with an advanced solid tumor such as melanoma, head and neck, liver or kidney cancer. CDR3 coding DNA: TGTGCCAGCAGCGGAGGGACAGGGTTGGAGACCCAGTACTTC. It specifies CASSGGTGLETQYF.